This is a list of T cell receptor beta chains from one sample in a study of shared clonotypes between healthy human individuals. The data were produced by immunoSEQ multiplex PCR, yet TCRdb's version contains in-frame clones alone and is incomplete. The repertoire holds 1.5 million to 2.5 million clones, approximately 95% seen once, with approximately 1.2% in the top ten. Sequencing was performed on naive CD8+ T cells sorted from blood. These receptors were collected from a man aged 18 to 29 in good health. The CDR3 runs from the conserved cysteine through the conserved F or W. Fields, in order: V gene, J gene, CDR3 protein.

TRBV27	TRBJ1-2	CASSFLGVNYGYTF
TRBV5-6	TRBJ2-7	CASSLWSGLSPYEQYF
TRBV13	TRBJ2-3	CASSFGPLTDTQYF
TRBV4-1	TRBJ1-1	CASSQDRTEGTEAFF
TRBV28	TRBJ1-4	CASTLGLGGEFEKLFF
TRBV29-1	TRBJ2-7	CSVFGLAGGYEQYF
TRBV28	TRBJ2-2	CASSQTSGELFF
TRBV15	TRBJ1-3	CATSRDRRGDNTIYF
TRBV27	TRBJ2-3	CASSLGAGTPTDTQYF
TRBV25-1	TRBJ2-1	CASTTQEAYNEQFF
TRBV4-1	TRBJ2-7	CASSQAGGAYEQYF
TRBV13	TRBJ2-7	CASSSPGTGVYEQYF
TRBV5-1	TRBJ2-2	CASSLGPPGGVAGELFF
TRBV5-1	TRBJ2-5	CASSLAHSQETQYF
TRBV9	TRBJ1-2	CASSVGGQALANYGYTF
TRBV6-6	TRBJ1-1	CASSYDGQLTEAFF
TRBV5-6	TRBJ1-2	CASSQLESYGYTF
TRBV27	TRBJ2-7	CASARNAALYEQYF
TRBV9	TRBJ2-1	CASSASGSSYNEQFF
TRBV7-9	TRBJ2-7	CASSLALDRGYEQYF
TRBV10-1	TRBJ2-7	CASSDPGYEQYF
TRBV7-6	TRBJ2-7	CASSLTAGGASYEQYF
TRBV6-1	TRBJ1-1	CASSEIRGAGVAEAFF
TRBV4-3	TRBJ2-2	CASREGWNTGELFF
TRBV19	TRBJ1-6	CASSISGFGHSSNPFYNSPLHF
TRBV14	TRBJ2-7	CASSHLGLAPEQYF
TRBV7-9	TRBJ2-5	CASSSWGESRETQYF
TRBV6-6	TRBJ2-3	CASSQSRGGTDTQYF
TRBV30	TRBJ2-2	CAWGLAAGELFF
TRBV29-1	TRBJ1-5	CSVELSEGTKDQPQHF
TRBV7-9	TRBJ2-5	CASSLAMTGSPQETQYF
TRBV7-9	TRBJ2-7	CASSPWDRAYEQYF
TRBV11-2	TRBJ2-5	CASSLLAGRETQYF
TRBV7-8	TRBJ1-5	CASSQGQEDQPQHF
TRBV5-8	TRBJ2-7	CASSLSGTYYEQYF
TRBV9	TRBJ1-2	CASNLAPEKPNYGYTF
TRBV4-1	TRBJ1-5	CASSHRTGGVQPQHF
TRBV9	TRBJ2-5	CASGTGTVLETQYF